The clone carrying this TCR beta chain was seen many times. Its target is not known. Stated treatment: oral pan-JAK inhibitor, 5-10 mg twice daily. Researchers took lesional scalp punch biopsies and peripheral blood from people who were alopecia areata patients. Isolated RNA was reverse transcribed into cDNA used as the sequencing template. Assay used: immunoSEQ multiplex PCR; TCRdb lists only in-frame clones, some missing. Seen here are a few hundred thousand clones, around two fifths observed once, and the top ten hold about 0.48%. These data originate in a study of CD8+ T cells in alopecia areata. Study information: Oral tofacitinib (5 to 10 mg twice daily) was administered to treated patients. Study-level findings and limits: There were many expanded lesional clones persisting in scalp and blood during tofacitinib.

The CDR3 runs 17 residues. V was pared by 1 base and J by 5 bases, with 13 bases of the junction left unmatched. The V gene's germline CDR1 is SNHLY and CDR2 FYNNEI. The sequence was obtained from a human donor with alopecia areata. The chain links TRBV2 to TRBJ1-1; the match to TRBD1 covers 7 bases. The specimen was CD4+ T cells sorted from blood, collected between weeks 30 and 35, from a patient treated with tofacitinib. The chain's CDR3 is CASSEGFPGGKRTEAFF. The CDR3 DNA reads TGTGCCAGCAGTGAAGGGTTTCCAGGGGGTAAAAGAACTGAAGCTTTCTTT.